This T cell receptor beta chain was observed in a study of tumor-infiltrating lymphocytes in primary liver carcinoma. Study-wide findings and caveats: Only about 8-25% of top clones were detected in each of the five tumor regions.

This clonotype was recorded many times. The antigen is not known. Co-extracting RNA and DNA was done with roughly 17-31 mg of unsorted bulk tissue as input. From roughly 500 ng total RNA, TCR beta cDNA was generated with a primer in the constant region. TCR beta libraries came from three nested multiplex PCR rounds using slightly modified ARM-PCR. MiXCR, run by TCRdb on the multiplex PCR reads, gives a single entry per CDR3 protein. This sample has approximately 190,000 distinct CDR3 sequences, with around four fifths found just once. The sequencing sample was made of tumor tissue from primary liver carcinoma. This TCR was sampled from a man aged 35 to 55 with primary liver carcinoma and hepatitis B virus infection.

In nucleotides, the CDR3 is TGTGCCAGCAGCACCAGGGGTGGTGGAGCTTTCTTT. Residues: CASSTRGGGAFF. The chain has TRBV13 and TRBJ1-1, with D tentatively TRBD1 (6 bases). With 5 bases removed from V and 10 bases from J, the gap between germline ends came to 14 bases. The CDR3 spans 12 residues. Germline assignment: CDR1 PRHDT and CDR2 FYEKMQ (reference sequence).